This TCR beta chain was documented in a study of long-term antiretroviral therapy in people with HIV. V was cut by 3 bases and J by 0 bases, with 10 bases left in between. The CDR3 consists of 15 residues. CDR1 is MNHNS, CDR2 SASEGT, per germline. At the survey level, the v3.0 immunoSEQ assay was run. Method: immunoSEQ multiplex PCR; TCRdb's copy keeps in-frame clones and lacks some. The data show about 33,000 clones, with 60% to 85% seen just once and roughly 7.1% held by the top ten. This clone was found once. The chain couples TRBV6-1 to TRBJ2-3, with no clear D. The source of this sequence is a woman aged 45 to 65 with HIV. The sample was unsorted PBMCs, taken 2 years after starting antiretroviral therapy. The CDR3 nucleotides read TGTGCCAGCAGTGAGCGAGCCTCTAGCACAGATACGCAGTATTTT. Residues: CASSERASSTDTQYF.